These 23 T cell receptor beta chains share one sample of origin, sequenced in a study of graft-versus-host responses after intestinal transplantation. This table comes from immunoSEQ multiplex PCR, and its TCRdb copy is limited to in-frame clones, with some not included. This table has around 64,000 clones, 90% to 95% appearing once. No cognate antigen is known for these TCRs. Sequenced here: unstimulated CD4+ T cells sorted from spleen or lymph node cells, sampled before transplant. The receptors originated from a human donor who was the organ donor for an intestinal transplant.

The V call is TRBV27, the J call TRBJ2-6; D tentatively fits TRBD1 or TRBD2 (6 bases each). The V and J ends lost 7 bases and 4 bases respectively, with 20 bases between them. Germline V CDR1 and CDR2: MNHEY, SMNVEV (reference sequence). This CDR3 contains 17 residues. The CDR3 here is CASTHATGAQGANVLTF. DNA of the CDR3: TGTGCCAGCACCCACGCCACGGGGGCGCAAGGGGCCAACGTCCTGACTTTC.

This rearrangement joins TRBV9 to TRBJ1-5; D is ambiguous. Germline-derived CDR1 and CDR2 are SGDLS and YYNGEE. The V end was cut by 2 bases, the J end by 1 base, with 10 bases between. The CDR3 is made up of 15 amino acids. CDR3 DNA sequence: TGTGCCAGCAGCGTGGCGACACTCAGCAATCAGCCCCAGCATTTT. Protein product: CASSVATLSNQPQHF.

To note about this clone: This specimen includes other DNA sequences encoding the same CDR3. Written as DNA, the CDR3 is TGTGCCAGCAGCTACAGGGCCTCCTACGAGCAGTACTTC. Protein sequence: CASSYRASYEQYF. The chain links TRBV6-5 to TRBJ2-7, with D possibly TRBD1 on 6 matching bases. Germline V gives CDR1 MNHEY, CDR2 SVGAGI. Deletions cut 6 bases from V and 0 bases from J, with 9 bases between. CDR3 length: 13 residues.

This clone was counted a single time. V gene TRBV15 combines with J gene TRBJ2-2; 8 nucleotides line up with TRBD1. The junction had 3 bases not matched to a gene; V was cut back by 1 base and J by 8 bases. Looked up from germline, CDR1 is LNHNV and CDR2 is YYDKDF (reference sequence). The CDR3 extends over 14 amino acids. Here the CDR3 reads CATSRVRGPGELFF. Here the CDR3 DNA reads TGTGCCACCAGCAGAGTCAGGGGGCCTGGGGAGCTGTTTTTT.

The CDR3 loop reads CASSQDWGTVMNTEAFF. For the CDR3, the DNA is TGTGCCAGCAGCCAAGATTGGGGGACGGTGATGAACACTGAAGCTTTCTTT. The chain uses TRBV14 and TRBJ1-1, with a possible D match to TRBD1 (5 bases). The V end was cut by 0 bases, the J end by 0 bases, with 14 bases between. CDR1 is SGHDN and CDR2 is FVKESK in the germline V gene. The CDR3 is 17 residues long.

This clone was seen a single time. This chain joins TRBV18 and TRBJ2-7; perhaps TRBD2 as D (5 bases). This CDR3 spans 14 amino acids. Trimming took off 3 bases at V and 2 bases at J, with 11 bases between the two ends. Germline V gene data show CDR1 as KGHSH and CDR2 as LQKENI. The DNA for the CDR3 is TGTGCCAGCTCACCGGAGGTGACCCCCTACGAGCAGTACTTC. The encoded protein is CASSPEVTPYEQYF.

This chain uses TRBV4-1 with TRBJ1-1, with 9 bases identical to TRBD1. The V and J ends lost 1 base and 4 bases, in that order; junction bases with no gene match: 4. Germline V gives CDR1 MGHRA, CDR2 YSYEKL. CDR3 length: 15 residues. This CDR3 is CASSQVETGGTEAFF. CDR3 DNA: TGCGCCAGCAGCCAAGTGGAGACAGGGGGCACTGAAGCTTTCTTT.

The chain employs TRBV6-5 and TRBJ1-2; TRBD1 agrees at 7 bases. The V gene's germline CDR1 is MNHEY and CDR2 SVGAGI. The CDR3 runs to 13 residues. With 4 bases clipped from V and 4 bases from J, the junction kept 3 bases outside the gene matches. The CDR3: CASSFGQVYGYTF. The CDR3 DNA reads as TGTGCCAGCAGTTTTGGACAGGTCTATGGCTACACCTTC.

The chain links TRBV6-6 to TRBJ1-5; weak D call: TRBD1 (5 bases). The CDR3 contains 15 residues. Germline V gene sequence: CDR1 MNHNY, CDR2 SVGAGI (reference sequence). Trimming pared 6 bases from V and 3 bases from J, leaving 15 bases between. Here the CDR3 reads CASSLATGNNQPQHF. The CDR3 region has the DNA TGTGCCAGCAGCCTAGCAACAGGCAACAATCAGCCCCAGCATTTT.

CDR3 sequence (DNA): TGTGCCAGCTCACCTACTCAGGGGGTTAACGAGCAGTACTTC. Translating it yields CASSPTQGVNEQYF. This chain uses TRBV18 with TRBJ2-7; 7 bases align to TRBD1. J gave up 5 bases and V 3 bases, and 7 bases lay outside the gene matches. There are 14 residues in the CDR3. In germline, CDR1 is KGHSH, CDR2 LQKENI.

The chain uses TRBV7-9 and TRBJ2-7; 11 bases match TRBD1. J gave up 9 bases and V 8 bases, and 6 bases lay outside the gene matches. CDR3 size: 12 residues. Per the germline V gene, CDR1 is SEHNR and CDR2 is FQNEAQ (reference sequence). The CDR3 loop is CASGDRGELQYF. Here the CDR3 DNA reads TGTGCCAGCGGGGACAGGGGGGAATTGCAGTACTTC.

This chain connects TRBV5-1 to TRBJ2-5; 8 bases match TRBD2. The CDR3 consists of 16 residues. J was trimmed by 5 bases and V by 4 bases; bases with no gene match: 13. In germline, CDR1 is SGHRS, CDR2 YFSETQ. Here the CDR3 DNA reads TGCGCCAGCAGCCCGAGGGTAGCGGGGTCTTTGGAGACCCAGTACTTC. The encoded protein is CASSPRVAGSLETQYF.

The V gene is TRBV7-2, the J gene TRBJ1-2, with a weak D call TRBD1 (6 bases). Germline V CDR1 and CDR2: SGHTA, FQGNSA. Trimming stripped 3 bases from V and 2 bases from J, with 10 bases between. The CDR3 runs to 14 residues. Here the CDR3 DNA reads TGTGCCAGCAGCTTGACCCAGGGGAACTATGGCTACACCTTC. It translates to CASSLTQGNYGYTF.

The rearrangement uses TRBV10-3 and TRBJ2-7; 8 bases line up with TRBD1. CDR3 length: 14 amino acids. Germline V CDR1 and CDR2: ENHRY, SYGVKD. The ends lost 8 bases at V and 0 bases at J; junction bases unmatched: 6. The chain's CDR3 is CAIAAGTGSYEQYF. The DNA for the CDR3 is TGTGCCATCGCCGCCGGGACAGGCTCCTACGAGCAGTACTTC.

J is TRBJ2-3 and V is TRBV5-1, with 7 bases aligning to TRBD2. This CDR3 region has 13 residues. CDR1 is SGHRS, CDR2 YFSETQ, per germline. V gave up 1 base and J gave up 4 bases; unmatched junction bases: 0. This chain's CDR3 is CASSLLAADTQYF. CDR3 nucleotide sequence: TGCGCCAGCAGCTTGCTAGCGGCAGATACGCAGTATTTT.

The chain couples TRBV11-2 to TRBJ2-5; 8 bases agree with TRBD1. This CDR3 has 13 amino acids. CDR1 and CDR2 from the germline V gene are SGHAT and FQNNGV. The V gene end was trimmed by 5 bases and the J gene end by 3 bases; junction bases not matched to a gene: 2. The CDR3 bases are TGTGCCAGCAGCCGGGACAGGAAAGAGACCCAGTACTTC. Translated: CASSRDRKETQYF.

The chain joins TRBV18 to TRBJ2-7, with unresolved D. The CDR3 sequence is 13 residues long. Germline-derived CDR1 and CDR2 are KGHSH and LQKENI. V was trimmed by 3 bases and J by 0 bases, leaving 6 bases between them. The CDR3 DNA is TGTGCCAGCTCACCCATAGGCTCCTACGAGCAGTACTTC. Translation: CASSPIGSYEQYF.

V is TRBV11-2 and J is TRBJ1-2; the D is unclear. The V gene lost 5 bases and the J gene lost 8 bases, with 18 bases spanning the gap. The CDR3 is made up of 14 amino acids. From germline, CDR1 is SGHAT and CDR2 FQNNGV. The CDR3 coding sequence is TGTGCCAGCAGCCCCGTGGTAGGCTTAAGGGGCTACACCTTC. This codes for CASSPVVGLRGYTF.

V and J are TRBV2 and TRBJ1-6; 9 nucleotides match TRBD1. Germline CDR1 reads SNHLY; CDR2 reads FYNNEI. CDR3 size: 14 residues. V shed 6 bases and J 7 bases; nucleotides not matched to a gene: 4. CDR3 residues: CASRDRGGNSPLHF. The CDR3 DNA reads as TGTGCCAGCAGGGACAGGGGAGGGAATTCACCCCTCCACTTT. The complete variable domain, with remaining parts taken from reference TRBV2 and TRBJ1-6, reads EPEVTQTPSHQVTQMGQEVILRCVPISNHLYFYWYRQILGQKVEFLVSFYNNEISEKSEIFDDQFSVERPDGSNFTLKIRSTKLEDSAMYFCASRDRGGNSPLHFGNGTRLTVT.

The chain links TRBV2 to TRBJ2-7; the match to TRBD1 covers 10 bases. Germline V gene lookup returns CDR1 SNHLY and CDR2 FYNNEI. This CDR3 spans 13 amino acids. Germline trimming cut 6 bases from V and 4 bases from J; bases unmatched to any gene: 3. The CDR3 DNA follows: TGTGCCAGCAGCGGACAGGGGGTGTACGAGCAGTACTTC. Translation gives CASSGQGVYEQYF.

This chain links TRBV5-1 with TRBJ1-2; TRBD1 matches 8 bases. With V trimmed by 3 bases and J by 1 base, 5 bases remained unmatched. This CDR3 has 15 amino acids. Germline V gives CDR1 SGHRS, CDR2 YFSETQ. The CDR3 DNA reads TGCGCCAGCAGCTCGCAGGGGGCTGTTAACTATGGCTACACCTTC. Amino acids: CASSSQGAVNYGYTF.

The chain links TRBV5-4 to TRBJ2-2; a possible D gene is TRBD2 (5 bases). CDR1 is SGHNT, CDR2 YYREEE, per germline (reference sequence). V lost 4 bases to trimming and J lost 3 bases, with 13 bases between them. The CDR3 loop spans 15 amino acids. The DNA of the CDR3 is TGTGCCAGCAGCCCAGTGTCGCGGGACACCGGGGAGCTGTTTTTT. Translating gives CASSPVSRDTGELFF.

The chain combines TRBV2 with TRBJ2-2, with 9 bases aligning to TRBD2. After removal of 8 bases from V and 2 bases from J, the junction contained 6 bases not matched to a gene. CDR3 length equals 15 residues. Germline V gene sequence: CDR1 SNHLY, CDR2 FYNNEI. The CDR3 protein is CASGSSGVNTGELFF. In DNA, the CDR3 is TGTGCCAGCGGGTCTAGCGGGGTTAACACCGGGGAGCTGTTTTTT. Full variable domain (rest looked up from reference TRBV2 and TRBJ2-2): EPEVTQTPSHQVTQMGQEVILRCVPISNHLYFYWYRQILGQKVEFLVSFYNNEISEKSEIFDDQFSVERPDGSNFTLKIRSTKLEDSAMYFCASGSSGVNTGELFFGEGSRLTVL.